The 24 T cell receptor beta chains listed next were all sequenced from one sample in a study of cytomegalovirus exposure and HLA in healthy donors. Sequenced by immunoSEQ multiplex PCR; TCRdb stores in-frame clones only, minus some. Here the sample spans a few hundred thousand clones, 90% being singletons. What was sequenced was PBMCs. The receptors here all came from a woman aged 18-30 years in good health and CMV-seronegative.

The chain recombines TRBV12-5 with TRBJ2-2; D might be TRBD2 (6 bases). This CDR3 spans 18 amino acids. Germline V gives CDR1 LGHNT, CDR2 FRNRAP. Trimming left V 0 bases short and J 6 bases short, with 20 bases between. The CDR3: CASGLVLGEVSGPGELFF. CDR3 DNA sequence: TGTGCTAGTGGTTTGGTTCTTGGGGAGGTTTCGGGGCCCGGGGAGCTGTTTTTT.

CDR3: CASSLQGGEQFF. CDR3 DNA: TGTGCCAGCAGCTTGCAGGGTGGTGAGCAGTTCTTC. This chain connects TRBV7-3 to TRBJ2-1; D is perhaps TRBD1 (5 bases). Per germline, CDR1 SGHTA and CDR2 FQGTGA. The CDR3 is 12 residues long. V dropped 3 bases and J dropped 9 bases, with 9 bases sitting between them.

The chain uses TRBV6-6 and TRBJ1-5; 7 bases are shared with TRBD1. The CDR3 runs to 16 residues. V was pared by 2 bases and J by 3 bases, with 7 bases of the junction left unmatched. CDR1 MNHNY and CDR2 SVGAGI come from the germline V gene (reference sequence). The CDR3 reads CASSYPMTGNNQPQHF. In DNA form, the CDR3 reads TGTGCCAGCAGTTACCCGATGACAGGGAACAATCAGCCCCAGCATTTT.

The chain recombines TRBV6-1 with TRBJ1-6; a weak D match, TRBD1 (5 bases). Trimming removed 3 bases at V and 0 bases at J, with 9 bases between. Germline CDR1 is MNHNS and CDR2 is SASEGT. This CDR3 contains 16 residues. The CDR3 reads CASSDRESSYNSPLHF. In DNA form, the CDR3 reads TGTGCCAGCAGTGACAGGGAAAGCTCCTATAATTCACCCCTCCACTTT.

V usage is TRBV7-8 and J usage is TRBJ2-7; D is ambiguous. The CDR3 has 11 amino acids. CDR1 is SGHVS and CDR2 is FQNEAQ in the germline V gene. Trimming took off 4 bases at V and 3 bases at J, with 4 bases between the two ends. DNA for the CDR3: TGTGCCAGCAGCTACAACTACGAGCAGTACTTC. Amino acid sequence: CASSYNYEQYF.

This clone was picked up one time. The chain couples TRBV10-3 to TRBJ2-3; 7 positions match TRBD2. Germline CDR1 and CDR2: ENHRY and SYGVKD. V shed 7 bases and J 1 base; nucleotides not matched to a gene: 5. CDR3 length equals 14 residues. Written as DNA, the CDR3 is TGTGCCATCATGGGGGGGGTCGGCACAGATACGCAGTATTTT. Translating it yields CAIMGGVGTDTQYF.

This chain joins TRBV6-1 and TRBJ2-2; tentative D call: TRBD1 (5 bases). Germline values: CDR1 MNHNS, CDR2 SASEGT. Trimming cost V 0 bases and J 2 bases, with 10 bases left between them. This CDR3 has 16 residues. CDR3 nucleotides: TGTGCCAGCAGTGAAGCGATAGGGGTTAACACCGGGGAGCTGTTTTTT. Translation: CASSEAIGVNTGELFF.

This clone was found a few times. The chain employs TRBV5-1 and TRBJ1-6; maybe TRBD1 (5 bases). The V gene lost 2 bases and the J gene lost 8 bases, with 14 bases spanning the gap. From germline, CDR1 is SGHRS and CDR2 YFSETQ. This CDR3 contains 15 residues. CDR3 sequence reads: CASSLRSPGDSPLHF. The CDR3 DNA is TGCGCCAGCAGCTTACGATCCCCGGGGGATTCACCCCTCCACTTT.

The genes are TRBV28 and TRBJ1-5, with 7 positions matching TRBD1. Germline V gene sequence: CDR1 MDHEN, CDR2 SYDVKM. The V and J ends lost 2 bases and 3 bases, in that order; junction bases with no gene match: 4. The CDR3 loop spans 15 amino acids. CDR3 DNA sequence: TGTGCCAGCAGTTTACCTGGGACAGACAATCAGCCCCAGCATTTT. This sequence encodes CASSLPGTDNQPQHF.

CDR3 protein: CASTLTVTATNEKLFF. The CDR3 bases are TGTGCCAGCACCCTTACGGTAACAGCAACTAATGAAAAACTGTTTTTT. V gene TRBV6-6 combines with J gene TRBJ1-4; D uncertain. Trimming left V 7 bases short and J 0 bases short, with 15 bases between. Germline loops: CDR1 MNHNY, CDR2 SVGAGI (reference sequence). The CDR3 consists of 16 residues.

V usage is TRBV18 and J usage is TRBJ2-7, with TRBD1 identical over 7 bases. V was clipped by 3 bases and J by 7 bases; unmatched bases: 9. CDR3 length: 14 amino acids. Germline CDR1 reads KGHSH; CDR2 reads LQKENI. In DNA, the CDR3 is TGTGCCAGCTCACCCGACAGGGCCCTGCGTGAGCAGTACTTC. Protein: CASSPDRALREQYF. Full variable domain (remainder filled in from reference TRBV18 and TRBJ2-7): NAGVMQNPRHLVRRRGQEARLRCSPMKGHSHVYWYRQLPEEGLKFMVYLQKENIIDESGMPKERFSAEFPKEGPSILRIQQVVRGDSAAYFCASSPDRALREQYFGPGTRLTVT.

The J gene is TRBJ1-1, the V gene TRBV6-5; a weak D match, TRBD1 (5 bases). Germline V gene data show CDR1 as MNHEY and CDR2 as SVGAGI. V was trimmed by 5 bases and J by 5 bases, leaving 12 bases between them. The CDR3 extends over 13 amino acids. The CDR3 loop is CASSNYQGTEAFF. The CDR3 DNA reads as TGTGCCAGCAGTAATTATCAGGGTACTGAAGCTTTCTTT.

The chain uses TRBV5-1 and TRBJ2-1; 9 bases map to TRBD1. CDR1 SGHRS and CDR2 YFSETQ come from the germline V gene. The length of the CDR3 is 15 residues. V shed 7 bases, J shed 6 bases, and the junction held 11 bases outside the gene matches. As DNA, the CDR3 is TGCGCCAGCGATAGAGGACAGGGGTTGGTCAATGAGCAGTTCTTC. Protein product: CASDRGQGLVNEQFF.

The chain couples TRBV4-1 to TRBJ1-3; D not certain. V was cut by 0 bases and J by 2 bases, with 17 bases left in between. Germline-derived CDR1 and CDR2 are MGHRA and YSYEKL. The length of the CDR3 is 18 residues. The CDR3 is CASSQEEGSYGAGNTIYF. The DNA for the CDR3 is TGCGCCAGCAGCCAAGAGGAGGGCAGTTATGGCGCTGGAAACACCATATATTTT.

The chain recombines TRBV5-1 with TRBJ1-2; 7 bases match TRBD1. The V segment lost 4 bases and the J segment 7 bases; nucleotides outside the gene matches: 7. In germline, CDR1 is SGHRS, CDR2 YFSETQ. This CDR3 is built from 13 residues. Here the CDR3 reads CASSLGQVAGYTF. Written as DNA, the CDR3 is TGCGCCAGCAGCCTTGGACAGGTGGCTGGCTACACCTTC.

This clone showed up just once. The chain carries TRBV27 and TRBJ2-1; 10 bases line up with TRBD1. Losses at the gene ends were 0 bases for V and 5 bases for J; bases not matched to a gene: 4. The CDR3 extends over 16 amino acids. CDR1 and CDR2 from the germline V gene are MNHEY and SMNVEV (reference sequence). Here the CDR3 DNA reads TGTGCCAGCAGTTTATCAGGACAGGGGGTCCACAATGAGCAGTTCTTC. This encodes CASSLSGQGVHNEQFF.

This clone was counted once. DNA of the CDR3: TGTGCCAGCAGCTTGGGACAGGGGGGGCCTTATGGCTACACCTTC. It is translated as CASSLGQGGPYGYTF. The chain is built from TRBV7-9 and TRBJ1-2, with 11 bases lining up with TRBD1. CDR1 SEHNR and CDR2 FQNEAQ come from the germline V gene (reference sequence). V shed 3 bases and J 5 bases; nucleotides not matched to a gene: 5. This CDR3 region has 15 residues.

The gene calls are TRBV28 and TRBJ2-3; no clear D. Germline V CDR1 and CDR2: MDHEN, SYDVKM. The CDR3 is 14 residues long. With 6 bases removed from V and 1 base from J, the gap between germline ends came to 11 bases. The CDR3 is CASSRRLRTDTQYF. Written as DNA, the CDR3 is TGTGCCAGCAGCCGGCGACTTCGCACAGATACGCAGTATTTT. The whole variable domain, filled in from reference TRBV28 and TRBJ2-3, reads DVKVTQSSRYLVKRTGEKVFLECVQDMDHENMFWYRQDPGLGLRLIYFSYDVKMKEKGDIPEGYSVSREKKERFSLILESASTNQTSMYLCASSRRLRTDTQYFGPGTRLTVL.

The CDR3 DNA reads TGTGCCAGCAGCCCAGGGACAGGGAGAAGTAGGGCAGATACGCAGTATTTT. Amino acids: CASSPGTGRSRADTQYF. The chain is built from TRBV7-2 and TRBJ2-3; 9 positions agree with TRBD1. The germline gives CDR1 SGHTA, CDR2 FQGNSA. V lost 5 bases, J lost 4 bases, and 13 bases stayed unmatched. The CDR3 contains 17 residues.

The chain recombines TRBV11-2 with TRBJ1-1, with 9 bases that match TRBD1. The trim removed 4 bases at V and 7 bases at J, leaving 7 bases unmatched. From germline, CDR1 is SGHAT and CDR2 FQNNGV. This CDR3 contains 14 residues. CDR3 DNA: TGTGCCAGCAGCTCCGGAACAGGGGGCTTTGAAGCTTTCTTT. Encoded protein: CASSSGTGGFEAFF.

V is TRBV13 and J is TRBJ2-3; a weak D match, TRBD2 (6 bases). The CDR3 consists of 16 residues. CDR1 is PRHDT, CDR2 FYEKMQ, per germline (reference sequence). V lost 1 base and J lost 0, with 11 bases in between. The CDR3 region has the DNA TGTGCCAGCAGCTTAGATTCGCGGGGTAGCACAGATACGCAGTATTTT. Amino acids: CASSLDSRGSTDTQYF.

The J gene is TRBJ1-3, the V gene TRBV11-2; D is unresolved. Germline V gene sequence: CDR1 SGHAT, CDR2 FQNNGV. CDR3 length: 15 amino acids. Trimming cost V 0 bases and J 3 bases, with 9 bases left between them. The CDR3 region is CASSLDFQIGNTIYF. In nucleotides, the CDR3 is TGTGCCAGCAGCTTAGATTTTCAGATTGGAAACACCATATATTTT.

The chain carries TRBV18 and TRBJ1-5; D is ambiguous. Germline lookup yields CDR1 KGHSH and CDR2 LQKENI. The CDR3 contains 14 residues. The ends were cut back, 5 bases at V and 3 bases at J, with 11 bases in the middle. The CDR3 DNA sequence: TGTGCCAGCTCAAACCGGGTCTACAATCAGCCCCAGCATTTT. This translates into CASSNRVYNQPQHF.

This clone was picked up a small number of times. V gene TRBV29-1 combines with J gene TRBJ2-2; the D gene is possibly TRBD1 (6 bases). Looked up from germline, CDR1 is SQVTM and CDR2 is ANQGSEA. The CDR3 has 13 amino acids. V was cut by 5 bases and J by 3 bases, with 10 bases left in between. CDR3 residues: CSVPGDYTGELFF. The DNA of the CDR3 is TGCAGCGTTCCAGGGGATTACACCGGGGAGCTGTTTTTT.